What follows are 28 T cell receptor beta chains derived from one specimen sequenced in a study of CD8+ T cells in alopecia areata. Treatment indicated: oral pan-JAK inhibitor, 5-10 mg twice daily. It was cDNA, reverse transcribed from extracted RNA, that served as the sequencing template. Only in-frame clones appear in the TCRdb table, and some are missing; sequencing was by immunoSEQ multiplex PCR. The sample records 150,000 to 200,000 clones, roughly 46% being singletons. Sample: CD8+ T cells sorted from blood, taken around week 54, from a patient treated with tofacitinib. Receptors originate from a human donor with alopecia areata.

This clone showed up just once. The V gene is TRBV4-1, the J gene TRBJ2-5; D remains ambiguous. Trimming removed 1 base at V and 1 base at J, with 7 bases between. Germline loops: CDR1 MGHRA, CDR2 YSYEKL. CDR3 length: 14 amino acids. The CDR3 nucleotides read TGCGCCAGCAGCCAAGTAGGAAGCCAAGAGACCCAGTACTTC. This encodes CASSQVGSQETQYF.

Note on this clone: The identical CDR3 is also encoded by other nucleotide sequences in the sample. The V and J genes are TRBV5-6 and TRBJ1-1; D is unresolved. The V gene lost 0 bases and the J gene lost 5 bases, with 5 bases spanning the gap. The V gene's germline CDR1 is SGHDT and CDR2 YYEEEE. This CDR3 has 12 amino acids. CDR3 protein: CASSLGDTEAFF. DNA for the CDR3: TGTGCCAGCAGCTTGGGGGATACTGAAGCTTTCTTT.

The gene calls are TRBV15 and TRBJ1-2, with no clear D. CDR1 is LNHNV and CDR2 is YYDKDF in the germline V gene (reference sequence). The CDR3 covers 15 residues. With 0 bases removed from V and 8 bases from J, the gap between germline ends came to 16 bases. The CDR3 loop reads CATSRDKQTLGGYTF. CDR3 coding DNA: TGTGCCACCAGCAGAGACAAACAAACCTTAGGGGGCTACACCTTC.

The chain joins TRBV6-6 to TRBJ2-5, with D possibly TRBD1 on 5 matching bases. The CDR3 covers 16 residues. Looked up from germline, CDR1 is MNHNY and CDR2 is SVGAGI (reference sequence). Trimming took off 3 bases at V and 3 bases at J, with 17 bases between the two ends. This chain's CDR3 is CASSYRGQANEETQYF. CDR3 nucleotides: TGTGCCAGCAGTTATAGGGGTCAGGCAAATGAAGAGACCCAGTACTTC.

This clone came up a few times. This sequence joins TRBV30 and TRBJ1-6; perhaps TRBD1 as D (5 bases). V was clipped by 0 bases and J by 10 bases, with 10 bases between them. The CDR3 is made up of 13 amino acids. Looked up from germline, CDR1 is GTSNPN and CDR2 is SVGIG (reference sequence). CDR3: CAWSVGRGSPLHF. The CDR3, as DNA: TGTGCCTGGAGTGTGGGCCGGGGCTCACCCCTCCACTTT.

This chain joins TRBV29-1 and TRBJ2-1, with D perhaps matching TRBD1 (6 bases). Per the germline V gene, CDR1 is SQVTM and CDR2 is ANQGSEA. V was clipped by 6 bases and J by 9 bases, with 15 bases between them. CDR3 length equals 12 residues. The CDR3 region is CSVPGHQTEQFF. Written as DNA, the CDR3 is TGCAGCGTCCCGGGACATCAGACTGAGCAGTTCTTC.

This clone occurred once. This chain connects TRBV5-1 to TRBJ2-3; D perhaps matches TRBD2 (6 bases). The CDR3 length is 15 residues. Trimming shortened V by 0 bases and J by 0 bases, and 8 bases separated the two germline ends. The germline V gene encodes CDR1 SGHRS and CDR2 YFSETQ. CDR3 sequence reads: CASSLGRGSTDTQYF. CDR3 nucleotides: TGCGCCAGCAGCTTGGGGCGGGGAAGCACAGATACGCAGTATTTT.

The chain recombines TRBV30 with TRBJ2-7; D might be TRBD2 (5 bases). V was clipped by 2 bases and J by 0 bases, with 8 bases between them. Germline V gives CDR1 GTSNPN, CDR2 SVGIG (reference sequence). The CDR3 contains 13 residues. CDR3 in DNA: TGTGCCTGGAGTACTAGTTTCTCCTACGAGCAGTACTTC. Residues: CAWSTSFSYEQYF.

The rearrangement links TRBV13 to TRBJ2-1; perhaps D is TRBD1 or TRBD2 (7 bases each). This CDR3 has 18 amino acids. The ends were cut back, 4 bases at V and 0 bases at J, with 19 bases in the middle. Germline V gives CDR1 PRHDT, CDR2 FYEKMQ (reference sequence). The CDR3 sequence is CASSSRGPGDSSYNEQFF. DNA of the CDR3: TGTGCCAGCAGCTCGCGGGGGCCCGGGGACAGCTCCTACAATGAGCAGTTCTTC. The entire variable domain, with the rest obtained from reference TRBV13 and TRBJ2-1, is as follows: AAGVIQSPRHLIKEKRETATLKCYPIPRHDTVYWYQQGPGQDPQFLISFYEKMQSDKGSIPDRFSAQQFSDYHSELNMSSLELGDSALYFCASSSRGPGDSSYNEQFFGPGTRLTVL.

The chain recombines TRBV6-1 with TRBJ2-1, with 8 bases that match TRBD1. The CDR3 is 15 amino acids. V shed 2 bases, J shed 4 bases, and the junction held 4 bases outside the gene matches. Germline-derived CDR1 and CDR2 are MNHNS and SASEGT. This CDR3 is CASSERRQGYNEQFF. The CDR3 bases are TGTGCCAGCAGTGAACGGAGACAGGGGTACAATGAGCAGTTCTTC.

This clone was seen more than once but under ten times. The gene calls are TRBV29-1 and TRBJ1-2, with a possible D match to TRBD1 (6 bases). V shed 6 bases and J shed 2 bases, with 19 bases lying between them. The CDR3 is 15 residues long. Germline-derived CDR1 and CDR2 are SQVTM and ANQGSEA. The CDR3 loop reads CSVEGGRGMNYGYTF. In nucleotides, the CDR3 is TGCAGCGTCGAGGGGGGGCGAGGGATGAACTATGGCTACACCTTC.

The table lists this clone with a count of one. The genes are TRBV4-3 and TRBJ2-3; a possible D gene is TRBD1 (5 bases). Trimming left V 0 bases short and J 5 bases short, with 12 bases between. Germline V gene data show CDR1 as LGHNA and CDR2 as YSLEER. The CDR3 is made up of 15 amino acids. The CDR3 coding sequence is TGCGCCAGCAGCCAAGAGGGCAGGGATGGAGATACGCAGTATTTT. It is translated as CASSQEGRDGDTQYF.

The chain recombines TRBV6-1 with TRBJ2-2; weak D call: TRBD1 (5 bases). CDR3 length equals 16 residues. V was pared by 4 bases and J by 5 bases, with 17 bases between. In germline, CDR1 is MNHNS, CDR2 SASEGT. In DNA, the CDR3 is TGTGCCAGCAGTGCCACCTTGCTCAGGGCGACCGGGGAGCTGTTTTTT. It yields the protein CASSATLLRATGELFF.

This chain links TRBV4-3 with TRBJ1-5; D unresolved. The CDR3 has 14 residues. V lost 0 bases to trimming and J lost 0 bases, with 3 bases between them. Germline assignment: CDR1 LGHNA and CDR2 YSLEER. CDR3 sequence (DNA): TGCGCCAGCAGCCAAGATAGTAGCAATCAGCCCCAGCATTTT. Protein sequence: CASSQDSSNQPQHF.

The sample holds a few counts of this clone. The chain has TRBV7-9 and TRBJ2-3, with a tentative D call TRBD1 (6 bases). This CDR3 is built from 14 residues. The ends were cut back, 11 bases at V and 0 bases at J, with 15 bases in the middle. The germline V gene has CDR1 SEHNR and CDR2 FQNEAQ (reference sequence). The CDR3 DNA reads TGTGCCGGGGACACCGATACTAGCACAGATACGCAGTATTTT. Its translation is CAGDTDTSTDTQYF.

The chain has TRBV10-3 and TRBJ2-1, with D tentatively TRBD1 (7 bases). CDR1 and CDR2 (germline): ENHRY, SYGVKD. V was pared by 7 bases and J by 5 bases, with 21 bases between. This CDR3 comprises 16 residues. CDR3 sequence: CAIKAGQGGRNNEQFF. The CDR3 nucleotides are TGTGCCATCAAGGCGGGGCAGGGGGGTCGGAACAATGAGCAGTTCTTC.

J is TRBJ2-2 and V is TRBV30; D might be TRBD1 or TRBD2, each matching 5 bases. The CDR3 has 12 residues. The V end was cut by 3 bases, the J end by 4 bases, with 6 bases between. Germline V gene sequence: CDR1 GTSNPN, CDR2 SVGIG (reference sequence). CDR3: CAWRGRTGELFF. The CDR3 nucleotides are TGTGCCTGGAGGGGACGCACCGGGGAGCTGTTTTTT.

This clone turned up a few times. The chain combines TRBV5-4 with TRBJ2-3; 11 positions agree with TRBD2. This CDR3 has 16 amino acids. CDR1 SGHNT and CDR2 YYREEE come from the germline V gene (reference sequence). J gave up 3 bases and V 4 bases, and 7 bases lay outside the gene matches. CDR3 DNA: TGTGCCAGCAGCCACGTAGCGGGGGGGCCAACAGATACGCAGTATTTT. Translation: CASSHVAGGPTDTQYF.

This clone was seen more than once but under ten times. The CDR3 sequence is CASSQVLEEAFF. CDR3 coding DNA: TGTGCCAGCAGCCAAGTCCTCGAAGAAGCTTTCTTT. The V and J genes are TRBV14 and TRBJ1-1, with D unresolved. Germline V gene lookup returns CDR1 SGHDN and CDR2 FVKESK. Trimming took off 1 base at V and 8 bases at J, with 8 bases between the two ends. The CDR3 consists of 12 residues.

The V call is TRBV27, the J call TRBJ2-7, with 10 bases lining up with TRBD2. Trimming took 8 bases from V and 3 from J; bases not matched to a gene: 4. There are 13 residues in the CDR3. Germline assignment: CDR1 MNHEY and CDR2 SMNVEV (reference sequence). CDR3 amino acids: CASGLAGGYEQYF. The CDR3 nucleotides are TGTGCCAGCGGATTAGCGGGAGGCTACGAGCAGTACTTC.

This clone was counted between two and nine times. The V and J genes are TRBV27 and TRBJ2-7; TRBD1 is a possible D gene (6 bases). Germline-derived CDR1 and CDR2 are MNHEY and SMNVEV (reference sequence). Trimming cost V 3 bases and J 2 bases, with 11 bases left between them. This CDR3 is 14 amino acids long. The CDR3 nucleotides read TGTGCCAGCAGTTTTCCTGGACAGCCCTACGAGCAGTACTTC. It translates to CASSFPGQPYEQYF.

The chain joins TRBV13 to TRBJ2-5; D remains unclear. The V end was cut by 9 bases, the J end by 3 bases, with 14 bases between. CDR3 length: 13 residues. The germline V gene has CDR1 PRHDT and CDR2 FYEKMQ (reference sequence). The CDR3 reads CASGVGSEETQYF. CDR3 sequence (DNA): TGTGCCAGTGGGGTGGGGTCCGAAGAGACCCAGTACTTC.

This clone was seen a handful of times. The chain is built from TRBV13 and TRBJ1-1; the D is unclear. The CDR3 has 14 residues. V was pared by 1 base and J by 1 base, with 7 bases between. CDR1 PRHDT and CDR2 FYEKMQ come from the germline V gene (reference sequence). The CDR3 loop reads CASSLASRNTEAFF. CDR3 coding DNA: TGTGCCAGCAGCTTAGCAAGTCGGAACACTGAAGCTTTCTTT.

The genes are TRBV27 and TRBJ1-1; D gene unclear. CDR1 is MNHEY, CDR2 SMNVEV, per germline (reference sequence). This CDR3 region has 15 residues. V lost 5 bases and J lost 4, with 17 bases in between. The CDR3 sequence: CASSMAGPFFTEAFF. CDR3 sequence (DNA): TGTGCCAGCAGTATGGCCGGGCCATTTTTCACTGAAGCTTTCTTT.

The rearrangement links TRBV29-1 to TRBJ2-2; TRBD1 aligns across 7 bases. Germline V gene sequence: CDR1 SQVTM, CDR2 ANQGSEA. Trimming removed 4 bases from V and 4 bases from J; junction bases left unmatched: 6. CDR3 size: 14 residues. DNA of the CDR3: TGCAGCGTTGGAGAGGGGGCAAGCACCGGGGAGCTGTTTTTT. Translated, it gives CSVGEGASTGELFF.

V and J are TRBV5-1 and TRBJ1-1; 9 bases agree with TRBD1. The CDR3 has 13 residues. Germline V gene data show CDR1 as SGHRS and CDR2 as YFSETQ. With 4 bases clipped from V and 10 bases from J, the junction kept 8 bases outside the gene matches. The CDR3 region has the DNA TGCGCCAGCAGCGTGGGACAGGGCGACGGAGCTTTCTTT. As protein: CASSVGQGDGAFF.

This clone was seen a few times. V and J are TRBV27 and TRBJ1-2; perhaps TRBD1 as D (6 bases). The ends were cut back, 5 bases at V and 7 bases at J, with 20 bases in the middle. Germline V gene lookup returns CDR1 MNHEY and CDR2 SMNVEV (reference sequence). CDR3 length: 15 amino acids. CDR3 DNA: TGTGCCAGCAGTCGGGACGTCGGAGGGGGTGGTGGCTACACCTTC. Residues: CASSRDVGGGGGYTF.

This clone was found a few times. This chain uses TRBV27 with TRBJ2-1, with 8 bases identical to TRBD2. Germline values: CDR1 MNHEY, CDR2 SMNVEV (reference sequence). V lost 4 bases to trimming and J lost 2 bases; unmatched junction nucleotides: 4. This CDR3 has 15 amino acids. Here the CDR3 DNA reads TGTGCCAGCAGTTGGGCGGGGGGCCCCTACAATGAGCAGTTCTTC. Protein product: CASSWAGGPYNEQFF.